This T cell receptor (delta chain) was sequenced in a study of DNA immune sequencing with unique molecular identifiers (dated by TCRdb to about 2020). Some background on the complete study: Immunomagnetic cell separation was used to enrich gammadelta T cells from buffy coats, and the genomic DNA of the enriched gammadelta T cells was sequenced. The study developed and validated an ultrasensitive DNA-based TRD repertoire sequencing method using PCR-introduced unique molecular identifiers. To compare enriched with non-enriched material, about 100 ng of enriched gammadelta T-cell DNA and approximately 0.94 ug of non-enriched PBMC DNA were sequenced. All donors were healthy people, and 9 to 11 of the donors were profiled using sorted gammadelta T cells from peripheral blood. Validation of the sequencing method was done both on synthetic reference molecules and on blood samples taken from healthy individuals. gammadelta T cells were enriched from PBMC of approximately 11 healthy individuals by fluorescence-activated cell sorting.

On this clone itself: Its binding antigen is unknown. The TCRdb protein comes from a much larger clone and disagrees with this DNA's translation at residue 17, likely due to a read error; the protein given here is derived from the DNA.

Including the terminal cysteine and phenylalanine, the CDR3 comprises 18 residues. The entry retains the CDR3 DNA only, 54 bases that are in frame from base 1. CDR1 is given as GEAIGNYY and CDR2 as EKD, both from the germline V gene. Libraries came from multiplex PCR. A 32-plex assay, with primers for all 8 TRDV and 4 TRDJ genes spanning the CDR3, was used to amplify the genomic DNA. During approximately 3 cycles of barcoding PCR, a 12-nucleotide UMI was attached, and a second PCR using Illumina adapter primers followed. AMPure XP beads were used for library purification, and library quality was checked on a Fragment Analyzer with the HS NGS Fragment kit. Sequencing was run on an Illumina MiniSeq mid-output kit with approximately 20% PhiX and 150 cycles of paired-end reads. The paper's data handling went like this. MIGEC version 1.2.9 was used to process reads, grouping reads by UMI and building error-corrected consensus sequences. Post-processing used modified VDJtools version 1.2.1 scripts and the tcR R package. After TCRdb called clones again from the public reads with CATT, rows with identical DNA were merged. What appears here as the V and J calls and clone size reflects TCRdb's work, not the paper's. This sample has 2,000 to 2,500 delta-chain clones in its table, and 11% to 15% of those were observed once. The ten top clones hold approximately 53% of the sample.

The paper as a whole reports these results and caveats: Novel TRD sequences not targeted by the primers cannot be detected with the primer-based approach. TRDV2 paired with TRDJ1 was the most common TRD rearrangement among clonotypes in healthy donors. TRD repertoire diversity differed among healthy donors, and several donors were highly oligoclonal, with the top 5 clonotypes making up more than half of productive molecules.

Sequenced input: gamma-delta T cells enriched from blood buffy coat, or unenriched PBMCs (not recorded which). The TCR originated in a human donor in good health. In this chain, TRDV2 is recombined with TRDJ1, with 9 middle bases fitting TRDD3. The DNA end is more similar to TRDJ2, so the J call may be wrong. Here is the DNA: TGTGCCTGTGACACCGTACTTTCTGGGGGATCTTACACCGATAAACTCTTCTTT. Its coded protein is CACDTVLSGGSYTDKLFF.